Below are 14 T cell receptor beta chains sequenced from a single sample in a study of T cell clonotyping in hematopoietic cell transplantation. Time point meaning: recipient sample about 28 days before transplant, after cytoreduction. Clones were sequenced by immunoSEQ multiplex PCR, and TCRdb holds only the in-frame ones, with some missing. Seen here are tens of thousands of clones, more than 70% observed once, and the top ten hold roughly 6.2%. This specimen consisted of peripheral blood mononuclear cells, obtained before stem cell transplant. The source of these receptors is a man aged 45 to 65 with myelodysplastic syndrome. Some clones in this sample may be carry-over from other donors' samples.

V is TRBV4-1 and J is TRBJ1-2, with 7 bases identical to TRBD1. Losses at the gene ends were 10 bases for V and 0 bases for J; bases not matched to a gene: 2. The CDR3 has 12 amino acids. Germline V CDR1 and CDR2: MGHRA, YSYEKL. Written as DNA, the CDR3 is TGCGCCACAGGGGGAGCTAACTATGGCTACACCTTC. This gives the protein CATGGANYGYTF.

This chain uses TRBV30 with TRBJ1-2; unclear D gene. The CDR3 totals 12 residues. CDR1 and CDR2 (germline): GTSNPN, SVGIG (reference sequence). V gave up 1 base and J gave up 2 bases, with 5 bases separating them. The CDR3 region has the DNA TGTGCCTGGAGTGGCAGCAACTATGGCTACACCTTC. It is translated as CAWSGSNYGYTF.

V usage is TRBV6-5 and J usage is TRBJ2-7; 9 bases agree with TRBD2. V dropped 10 bases and J dropped 5; count of bases not matched to a gene: 6. CDR3 length: 12 amino acids. The germline V gene encodes CDR1 MNHEY and CDR2 SVGAGI. CDR3 loop: CATSSGVDEQYF. CDR3 bases: TGTGCCACCTCTAGCGGGGTAGACGAGCAGTACTTC.

The chain joins TRBV6-5 to TRBJ2-1; a weak D match, TRBD2 (5 bases). The ends were cut back, 6 bases at V and 5 bases at J, with 17 bases in the middle. There are 15 residues in the CDR3. Looked up from germline, CDR1 is MNHEY and CDR2 is SVGAGI. The CDR3 sequence: CASSPHQDWNNEQFF. In DNA form, the CDR3 reads TGTGCCAGCAGCCCCCACCAGGACTGGAACAATGAGCAGTTCTTC.

In this sample, this clone turned up once. This chain connects TRBV29-1 to TRBJ1-2; the D gene is possibly TRBD1 (5 bases). This CDR3 spans 11 amino acids. Germline lookup yields CDR1 SQVTM and CDR2 ANQGSEA. Trimming stripped 4 bases from V and 6 bases from J, with 9 bases between. The CDR3 nucleotides are TGCAGCGTTGCCTTGGGGGATGGCTACACCTTC. Protein product: CSVALGDGYTF.

The rearrangement joins TRBV4-3 to TRBJ2-1; D gene ambiguous. This CDR3 has 14 amino acids. Trimming shortened V by 0 bases and J by 4 bases, and 7 bases separated the two germline ends. Looked up from germline, CDR1 is LGHNA and CDR2 is YSLEER. The CDR3 DNA reads TGCGCCAGCAGCCAAGATGTGGGATACAATGAGCAGTTCTTC. Translating gives CASSQDVGYNEQFF.

In its sample, this clone was seen once. CDR3 residues: CAWGHLNTEAFF. CDR3 coding DNA: TGTGCCTGGGGACACCTGAACACTGAAGCTTTCTTT. The chain employs TRBV30 and TRBJ1-1, with D perhaps matching TRBD1 (5 bases). V shed 5 bases and J shed 0 bases, with 7 bases lying between them. This CDR3 region has 12 residues. CDR1 is GTSNPN and CDR2 is SVGIG in the germline V gene (reference sequence).

This sequence joins TRBV19 and TRBJ2-3, with D possibly being TRBD1 (6 bases). Per germline, CDR1 LNHDA and CDR2 SQIVND (reference sequence). The V end lost 4 bases, the J end lost 2 bases, and 10 bases lay between the germline ends. This CDR3 is built from 14 residues. CDR3 nucleotides: TGTGCCAGTAGTAGGGGACAACTCACAGATACGCAGTATTTT. Protein product: CASSRGQLTDTQYF.

The V gene is TRBV9, the J gene TRBJ2-7, with D tentatively TRBD1 or TRBD2 (5 bases each). Germline V gene lookup returns CDR1 SGDLS and CDR2 YYNGEE. The CDR3 consists of 14 residues. With 4 bases removed from V and 1 base from J, the gap between germline ends came to 12 bases. CDR3 sequence: CASSPLGVSYEQYF. CDR3 in DNA: TGTGCCAGCAGCCCGCTGGGGGTATCCTACGAGCAGTACTTC.

This sequence joins TRBV6-1 and TRBJ2-5; 8 positions agree with TRBD1. From germline, CDR1 is MNHNS and CDR2 SASEGT. V lost 7 bases to trimming and J lost 4 bases; unmatched junction nucleotides: 5. The CDR3 spans 13 residues. CDR3 in DNA: TGTGCCAGCATGGTGCAGGGGGCAGAGACCCAGTACTTC. As protein: CASMVQGAETQYF.

Written as DNA, the CDR3 is TGTGCCAGCAGTTGGACCACAGGGGGTCTTAATGAGCAGTTCTTC. Its protein is CASSWTTGGLNEQFF. The chain has TRBV28 and TRBJ2-1; 8 bases agree with TRBD1. After removal of 4 bases from V and 7 bases from J, the junction contained 9 bases not matched to a gene. Germline CDR1 is MDHEN and CDR2 is SYDVKM. The CDR3 has 15 residues.

The chain is built from TRBV19 and TRBJ2-7, with D possibly TRBD2 on 5 matching bases. This CDR3 comprises 13 residues. Germline V gives CDR1 LNHDA, CDR2 SQIVND (reference sequence). Trimming took off 6 bases at V and 2 bases at J, with 11 bases between the two ends. DNA of the CDR3: TGTGCCAGTAGCTCAGCGGTTACCTACGAGCAGTACTTC. It yields the protein CASSSAVTYEQYF.

The chain recombines TRBV30 with TRBJ1-5; D remains unclear. This CDR3 has 13 amino acids. Trimming left V 5 bases short and J 0 bases short, with 8 bases between. Looked up from germline, CDR1 is GTSNPN and CDR2 is SVGIG (reference sequence). DNA of the CDR3: TGTGCCTGGGCAGTTGATAGCAATCAGCCCCAGCATTTT. Encoded protein: CAWAVDSNQPQHF.

The rearrangement links TRBV2 to TRBJ2-7; the D gene is possibly TRBD2 (6 bases). From germline, CDR1 is SNHLY and CDR2 FYNNEI. CDR3 length: 15 residues. With 5 bases removed from V and 6 bases from J, the gap between germline ends came to 20 bases. CDR3 nucleotide sequence: TGTGCCAGCAGTTACACTAGCCCCTTAACCGGCGAGCAGTACTTC. It encodes CASSYTSPLTGEQYF. The full variable domain, its missing parts supplied by reference TRBV2 and TRBJ2-7, is EPEVTQTPSHQVTQMGQEVILRCVPISNHLYFYWYRQILGQKVEFLVSFYNNEISEKSEIFDDQFSVERPDGSNFTLKIRSTKLEDSAMYFCASSYTSPLTGEQYFGPGTRLTVT.